Shown below are 5 T cell receptor beta chains from a single sample sequenced in a study of post-analysis software for immune sequencing data. The authors incorporated unique molecular identifiers into the TCR beta cDNA libraries. TCRdb ran MiXCR on the PCR reads and lists one entry per CDR3 protein. The data hold roughly 540,000 distinct CDR3 sequences, with around 34% observed a single time. Which antigens these TCRs recognize remains unknown. The study's findings and limits: About five TRBV segments were more frequent in patients than controls; TRBV5-6, TRBV5-1 and TRBV20-1 belonged to this group.

The sequenced material came from blood. These receptors were collected from a girl under 18 with multiple sclerosis.

This clonotype occurred a few times. This rearrangement joins TRBV10-3 to TRBJ2-5; TRBD2 is a possible D gene (6 bases). The end of the DNA fits TRBJ2-7 better, so the J call may be wrong. The CDR3 runs to 12 residues. Germline CDR1 is ENHRY and CDR2 is SYGVKD. In DNA form, the CDR3 reads TGTGCCATCAGTGAGTGGGAGGACGAGCAGTACTTC. Translating it yields CAISEWEDEQYF.

This clonotype was detected only a few times. V is TRBV7-2 and J is TRBJ2-5; perhaps TRBD2 as D (5 bases). The CDR3 is 13 amino acids. Germline loops: CDR1 SGHTA, CDR2 FQGNSA. V gave up 4 bases and J gave up 6 bases, with 12 bases separating them. The CDR3 sequence: CASSSGSRQTQYF. The CDR3 region has the DNA TGTGCCAGCAGCTCGGGAAGTAGACAGACCCAGTACTTC.

This clonotype was seen only a few times. This rearrangement joins TRBV12-3 or TRBV12-4 to TRBJ2-2; D is undetermined. This CDR3 has 14 residues. The V end lost 0 bases, the J end lost 3 bases, and 5 bases lay between the germline ends. The CDR3 here is CASSLAGDTGELFF. CDR3 in DNA: TGTGCCAGCAGTTTAGCTGGGGACACCGGGGAGCTGTTTTTT.

CDR3 DNA: TGCAGTGCTAGAAGGACAGGACACGGCTACACCTTC. It translates to CSARRTGHGYTF. J is TRBJ1-2 and V is TRBV20-1; TRBD1 agrees at 7 bases. The CDR3 has 12 residues. Germline assignment: CDR1 DFQATT and CDR2 SNEGSKA (reference sequence). J lost 8 bases, V lost 2 bases, and 5 bases had no gene match.

V usage is TRBV5-4 and J usage is TRBJ1-6; D is unclear. The CDR3 sequence is 17 residues long. Trimming left V 0 bases short and J 7 bases short, with 17 bases between. Germline CDR1 and CDR2: SGHNT and YYREEE (reference sequence). The CDR3 sequence: CASSLGAGPASNSPLHF. For the CDR3, the DNA is TGTGCCAGCAGCTTGGGGGCTGGGCCAGCTTCGAATTCACCCCTCCACTTT.